This is a list of T cell receptor beta chains from one sample in a study of CD8+ T cells in alopecia areata. Clones were sequenced by immunoSEQ multiplex PCR, and TCRdb holds only the in-frame ones, with some missing. The table includes roughly 100,000 clones, 85% to 90% detected once. The sample consisted of CD8+ T cells sorted from blood, taken at approximately week 34, from a patient treated with tofacitinib. The source is a human donor with alopecia areata. The CDR3 runs from the conserved cysteine through the conserved F or W. D genes are given only for firm matches. Part of the rows lack a size; the others show once, few, many or a class for expanded clones.

J gene	clone size	D gene	V gene	CDR3 protein	CDR3 DNA
TRBJ1-2	NA	NA	TRBV6-1	CASEKGNNYGYTF	TGTGCCAGCGAGAAAGGGAACAACTATGGCTACACCTTC
TRBJ1-1	NA	NA	TRBV29-1	CSVLRENTEAFF	TGCAGCGTTTTACGGGAGAACACTGAAGCTTTCTTT
TRBJ2-3	once	NA	TRBV7-9	CASSSSRGPTDTQYF	TGTGCCAGCAGCTCCAGCCGGGGCCCCACAGATACGCAGTATTTT
TRBJ2-7	NA	NA	TRBV5-6	CASSLEGLDGEQYF	TGTGCCAGCAGCTTGGAGGGACTGGATGGGGAGCAGTACTTC
TRBJ2-7	once	NA	TRBV10-3	CAISDGYEQYF	TGTGCCATCTCTGATGGCTACGAGCAGTACTTC
TRBJ1-5	NA	NA	TRBV5-1	CASSPEVTGPGNQPQHF	TGCGCCAGCAGCCCCGAGGTGACAGGCCCTGGGAATCAGCCCCAGCATTTT
TRBJ2-7	once	TRBD2	TRBV7-6	CASSLVAGAYEQYF	TGTGCCAGCAGCTTAGTAGCGGGGGCCTACGAGCAGTACTTC
TRBJ1-1	NA	NA	TRBV6-1	CASSGGAAYMNTEAFF	TGTGCCAGCAGTGGGGGGGCAGCTTACATGAACACTGAAGCTTTCTTT
TRBJ1-2	few	NA	TRBV15	CATSRLTGNYGYTF	TGTGCCACCAGCAGATTGACAGGAAACTATGGCTACACCTTC
TRBJ1-2	NA	NA	TRBV5-4	CASSLDTGSYGYTF	TGTGCCAGCAGCTTGGATACAGGATCCTATGGCTACACCTTC
TRBJ2-1	once	TRBD2	TRBV9	CASSVRLADLPGYNEQFF	TGTGCCAGCAGCGTGAGACTAGCGGACCTCCCTGGGTACAATGAGCAGTTCTTC
TRBJ2-1	few	TRBD1	TRBV29-1	CSVATTGDEQFF	TGCAGCGTTGCGACGACAGGGGATGAGCAGTTCTTC
TRBJ2-7	NA	TRBD1	TRBV7-9	CASSRGGYYEQYF	TGTGCCAGCAGCCGAGGGGGCTACTACGAGCAGTACTTC
TRBJ1-2	NA	NA	TRBV4-2	CASSQDRNGYTF	TGTGCCAGCAGCCAAGATAGGAATGGCTACACCTTC
TRBJ2-7	once	NA	TRBV9	CASSVAGQGGEQYF	TGTGCCAGCAGCGTGGCCGGACAAGGCGGCGAGCAGTACTTC
TRBJ1-2	once	NA	TRBV27	CASRSTLGGGSEDYGYTF	TGTGCCAGCCGGTCAACTCTCGGTGGGGGGTCCGAAGACTATGGCTACACCTTC
TRBJ2-7	once	TRBD1	TRBV28	CASSLDPDRPYSYEQYF	TGTGCCAGCAGTTTAGATCCGGACAGGCCTTACTCCTACGAGCAGTACTTC
TRBJ2-1	NA	NA	TRBV10-3	CAISEGLEQFF	TGTGCCATCAGTGAGGGTCTCGAGCAGTTCTTC
TRBJ1-2	NA	TRBD1	TRBV9	CASSVGQADGGYTF	TGTGCCAGCAGCGTTGGACAGGCCGATGGGGGCTACACCTTC
TRBJ1-1	NA	NA	TRBV4-1	CASSQDVGREAFF	TGCGCCAGCAGCCAAGATGTGGGACGCGAAGCTTTCTTT
TRBJ2-1	NA	TRBD2	TRBV27	CASSLAGGQYNEQFF	TGTGCCAGCAGTTTAGCGGGAGGTCAATACAATGAGCAGTTCTTC
TRBJ2-7	NA	TRBD2	TRBV7-6	CASSFTSVFGYEQYF	TGTGCCAGCAGCTTTACTAGCGTTTTCGGCTACGAGCAGTACTTC
TRBJ2-1	once	NA	TRBV30	CAWSVRSGDPYNEQFF	TGTGCCTGGAGTGTACGGTCGGGGGACCCATACAATGAGCAGTTCTTC
TRBJ2-7	NA	NA	TRBV5-6	CASSLGMDFPYEQYF	TGTGCCAGCAGCTTGGGAATGGACTTTCCCTACGAGCAGTACTTC
TRBJ2-2	once	NA	TRBV6-5	CASTLTGYTGELFF	TGTGCCAGCACCCTAACGGGGTACACCGGGGAGCTGTTTTTT
TRBJ2-6	NA	NA	TRBV7-8	CASSHHKGSGANVLTF	TGTGCCAGCAGCCACCATAAAGGGTCTGGGGCCAACGTCCTGACTTTC
TRBJ1-1	NA	NA	TRBV30	CAGSGVPEAFF	TGTGCCGGTTCGGGGGTCCCTGAAGCTTTCTTT
TRBJ1-4	NA	NA	TRBV7-9	CASSSPVGSTNEKLFF	TGTGCCAGCAGCTCCCCCGTAGGGTCAACTAATGAAAAACTGTTTTTT
TRBJ2-7	NA	TRBD2	TRBV5-1	CASSPGLAGVIYEQYF	TGCGCCAGCAGCCCCGGACTAGCGGGGGTAATCTACGAGCAGTACTTC
TRBJ2-3	NA	NA	TRBV7-8	CASSNPRAEGTDTQYF	TGTGCCAGCAGCAACCCTAGAGCGGAGGGCACAGATACGCAGTATTTT
TRBJ2-1	few	NA	TRBV6-5	CASSLIYTDEQFF	TGTGCCAGCAGTTTAATTTACACGGATGAGCAGTTCTTC
TRBJ2-2	NA	TRBD1	TRBV5-1	CASSQGQGYDSGELFF	TGCGCCAGCAGCCAAGGACAGGGTTATGATTCCGGGGAGCTGTTTTTT
TRBJ2-2	NA	NA	TRBV4-1	CASSEVRLRERTGELFF	TGCGCCAGCAGTGAAGTACGTCTACGGGAGAGGACCGGGGAGCTGTTTTTT
TRBJ2-1	NA	NA	TRBV4-1	CASSQGQGPTSSYNEQFF	TGCGCCAGCAGCCAAGGGCAGGGACCAACAAGCTCCTACAATGAGCAGTTCTTC
TRBJ2-5	NA	NA	TRBV6-4	CASSPTGGQETQYF	TGTGCCAGCAGCCCCACCGGAGGCCAAGAGACCCAGTACTTC
TRBJ1-1	NA	TRBD1	TRBV27	CASSRTGNTEAFF	TGTGCCAGCAGTCGGACAGGGAACACTGAAGCTTTCTTT
TRBJ2-1	NA	TRBD2	TRBV12-5	CASGPNLAEHYNEQFF	TGTGCTAGTGGTCCCAATCTAGCGGAGCATTACAATGAGCAGTTCTTC
TRBJ2-1	NA	NA	TRBV6-5	CASSPEGVSYNEQFF	TGTGCCAGCAGTCCGGAAGGTGTCTCCTACAATGAGCAGTTCTTC
TRBJ1-2	NA	NA	TRBV9	CASSTGVEGYTF	TGTGCCAGCAGCACAGGTGTCGAGGGCTACACCTTC
TRBJ1-2	NA	NA	TRBV6-5	CASSPGYGYTF	TGTGCCAGCAGTCCAGGCTATGGCTACACCTTC
TRBJ1-4	NA	TRBD1	TRBV7-7	CASSPGTDNEKLFF	TGTGCCAGCAGCCCCGGGACAGATAATGAAAAACTGTTTTTT